This T cell receptor (beta chain) was found in a study of blood T cell repertoires in COVID-19. At the level of the study: Donors in the United States, Italy and Spain gave samples during acute or convalescent COVID-19. T cells, B-cell-depleted T cells, or PBMCs supplied cDNA or gDNA.

As processed by the authors: Reference gene primer amplification gave nucleated cell count estimates. Only in-frame clones appear in the TCRdb table, and some are missing; sequencing was by immunoSEQ multiplex PCR. The V and J calls and clone size are taken from that table; D and trimming were inferred from the DNA. The sample carries approximately 190,000 clones, roughly four fifths recorded once. Trimming cost V 1 base and J 4 bases; bases outside gene matches: 12. Germline CDR1 is LGHNA and CDR2 is YSLEER. CDR3 length equals 19 residues. Sequencing input: peripheral blood. This chain links TRBV4-3 with TRBJ2-3; 12 bases fit TRBD2. This receptor was identified in a woman under 40 with acute or convalescent COVID-19. The CDR3 DNA sequence: TGCGCCAGCAGCCAAGCGGCTAGCGGGAGGGCTTATCCCCCAGATACGCAGTATTTT. This translates into CASSQAASGRAYPPDTQYF.